Following are 28 T cell receptor beta chains from one sample sequenced in a study of identical twins. TCRdb analysed the 5' RACE reads with MiXCR anew, one entry per CDR3 protein. Of roughly 230,000 distinct CDR3 sequences in the sample, about 8.5% are singletons; the top ten hold 3%. These data also formed part of another study, on yellow fever vaccine responses in identical twins.

Specimen: CD8+ T cells sorted from blood. These TCRs come from a woman between 18 and 29 years old in good health.

The table lists this clonotype with a few counts. The V and J genes are TRBV4-3 and TRBJ2-1; maybe TRBD2 (7 bases). CDR1 is LGHNA and CDR2 is YSLEER in the germline V gene. Trimming cost V 1 base and J 4 bases, with 11 bases left between them. The CDR3 is 15 amino acids. The CDR3 nucleotides read TGCGCCAGCAGCCAAGGCGGGGGCTTATACAATGAGCAGTTCTTC. It codes for CASSQGGGLYNEQFF.

This clonotype appeared many times. In nucleotides, the CDR3 is TGCGCCAGCAGCCAAGAACCCCAAACTAGCGCCATGGTCTATGAGCAGTTCTTC. It translates to CASSQEPQTSAMVYEQFF. This sequence joins TRBV4-3 and TRBJ2-1, with TRBD2 matching 7 bases. V gave up 0 bases and J gave up 8 bases; unmatched junction bases: 16. The germline CDR1 and CDR2 sequences are LGHNA and YSLEER. The CDR3 contains 18 residues.

V usage is TRBV6-2 or TRBV6-3 and J usage is TRBJ2-2; D remains ambiguous. Trimming removed 0 bases at V and 8 bases at J, with 4 bases between. CDR3 length equals 12 residues. Germline loops: CDR1 MNHEY, CDR2 SVGEGT. CDR3 amino acids: CASSYSRGELFF. The CDR3 DNA is TGTGCCAGCAGTTACTCCCGGGGGGAGCTGTTTTTT.

This clonotype was counted many times. This CDR3 is CSALKGQDYGYTF. The CDR3 DNA reads as TGCAGCGCCCTCAAGGGACAGGACTATGGCTACACCTTC. The chain employs TRBV29-1 and TRBJ1-2, with 8 bases fitting TRBD1. Germline V gives CDR1 SQVTM, CDR2 ANQGSEA. The CDR3 is 13 residues long. Trimming took 7 bases from V and 3 from J; bases not matched to a gene: 7.

The chain carries TRBV27 and TRBJ2-7; D perhaps matches TRBD2 (6 bases). The CDR3 covers 14 residues. Trimming cost V 4 bases and J 3 bases, with 13 bases left between them. The V gene's germline CDR1 is MNHEY and CDR2 SMNVEV (reference sequence). The CDR3 region is CASSSDGGYYEQYF. As DNA, the CDR3 is TGTGCCAGCAGTTCGGACGGAGGGTACTACGAGCAGTACTTC.

This sequence joins TRBV7-9 and TRBJ2-2, with TRBD2 matching 7 bases. Germline-derived CDR1 and CDR2 are SEHNR and FQNEAQ (reference sequence). The V and J ends lost 5 bases and 1 base, in that order; junction bases with no gene match: 7. This CDR3 region has 16 residues. The CDR3 loop is CASSHALAENTGELFF. The CDR3 nucleotides read TGTGCCAGCAGCCACGCCCTAGCGGAGAACACCGGGGAGCTGTTTTTT.

This clonotype came up a few times. V usage is TRBV4-3 and J usage is TRBJ2-7; TRBD2 aligns across 11 bases. CDR3 length equals 16 residues. Losses at the gene ends were 0 bases for V and 9 bases for J; bases not matched to a gene: 10. Germline CDR1 reads LGHNA; CDR2 reads YSLEER. The CDR3 spells CASSQDWELAGDSQYF. CDR3 DNA: TGCGCCAGCAGCCAAGATTGGGAACTAGCGGGAGATTCGCAGTACTTC.

This chain joins TRBV5-1 and TRBJ2-5; TRBD1 matches 7 bases. V shed 1 base and J 1 base; nucleotides not matched to a gene: 4. Germline assignment: CDR1 SGHRS and CDR2 YFSETQ. This CDR3 has 15 residues. The CDR3 protein is CASSLRDSLQETQYF. The CDR3 nucleotides are TGCGCCAGCAGCTTGAGGGACAGCCTCCAAGAGACCCAGTACTTC. Combining the CDR3 with reference TRBV5-1 and TRBJ2-5 gives the whole variable domain KAGVTQTPRYLIKTRGQQVTLSCSPISGHRSVSWYQQTPGQGLQFLFEYFSETQRNKGNFPGRFSGRQFSNSRSEMNVSTLELGDSALYLCASSLRDSLQETQYFGPGTRLLVL.

This chain connects TRBV19 to TRBJ2-1, with no clear D. V lost 1 base, J lost 1 base, and 11 bases lay in between. The CDR3 length is 16 residues. Per germline, CDR1 LNHDA and CDR2 SQIVND (reference sequence). The CDR3 DNA is TGTGCCAGTAGTATAGTAGTCCCAATTTCCTACAATGAGCAGTTCTTC. Its protein product is CASSIVVPISYNEQFF.

V usage is TRBV27 and J usage is TRBJ2-5, with unresolved D. Trimming took off 0 bases at V and 7 bases at J, with 9 bases between the two ends. Germline values: CDR1 MNHEY, CDR2 SMNVEV (reference sequence). The CDR3 runs to 13 residues. The CDR3 DNA follows: TGTGCCAGCAGTTTATCCCCGGTCGGGACCCAGTACTTC. Residues: CASSLSPVGTQYF.

This clonotype was counted many times. V gene TRBV27 combines with J gene TRBJ2-1; D unclear. The CDR3 totals 16 residues. Trimming removed 2 bases at V and 0 bases at J, with 11 bases between. Germline lookup yields CDR1 MNHEY and CDR2 SMNVEV (reference sequence). DNA for the CDR3: TGTGCCAGCAGTTTAACCCCGGCTAGCTCCTACAATGAGCAGTTCTTC. Translating gives CASSLTPASSYNEQFF.

The chain employs TRBV7-9 and TRBJ2-7; 14 bases line up with TRBD2. The CDR3 has 16 amino acids. The V gene's germline CDR1 is SEHNR and CDR2 FQNEAQ (reference sequence). With V trimmed by 5 bases and J by 5 bases, 8 bases remained unmatched. CDR3 nucleotides: TGTGCCAGCAGCGAGACTAGCGGGGGGGCCTGGGACGAGCAGTACTTC. Protein sequence: CASSETSGGAWDEQYF.

There are many counts of this clonotype. The V gene is TRBV6-2 or TRBV6-3, the J gene TRBJ2-7, with 7 positions matching TRBD2. The CDR3 has 14 residues. V shed 5 bases and J 3 bases; nucleotides not matched to a gene: 7. The V gene's germline CDR1 is MNHEY and CDR2 SVGEGT. CDR3 coding DNA: TGTGCCAGCAGTCGACTAGCCCCCTTCTACGAGCAGTACTTC. It encodes CASSRLAPFYEQYF.

This clonotype was observed a few times. The rearrangement uses TRBV7-2 and TRBJ2-7; D call uncertain. The CDR3 length is 13 residues. Trimming left V 0 bases short and J 3 bases short, with 6 bases between. Germline CDR1 SGHTA, CDR2 FQGNSA. CDR3 nucleotide sequence: TGTGCCAGCAGCTTAGCCTCCCGCTACGAGCAGTACTTC. Its translation: CASSLASRYEQYF. Combining the CDR3 with reference TRBV7-2 and TRBJ2-7 gives the whole variable domain GAGVSQSPSNKVTEKGKDVELRCDPISGHTALYWYRQSLGQGLEFLIYFQGNSAPDKSGLPSDRFSAERTGGSVSTLTIQRTQQEDSAVYLCASSLASRYEQYFGPGTRLTVT.

As to this clonotype: A read error is possible here, since a much larger clone lies one base away. The chain carries TRBV5-1 and TRBJ2-5, with 8 nucleotides matching TRBD2. The J segment lost 3 bases and the V segment lost 4 bases, leaving 8 bases of the junction unmatched. The CDR3 is made up of 15 amino acids. Germline-derived CDR1 and CDR2 are SGHRS and YFSETQ. CDR3 sequence (DNA): TGCGCCAGCAGCACGGGACCAGCGGGGGAAGAGACCCAGTACTTC. Residues: CASSTGPAGEETQYF.

Ten or more counts support this clonotype. The V gene is TRBV4-3, the J gene TRBJ2-7, with 14 bases fitting TRBD2. J lost 4 bases, V lost 3 bases, and 8 bases had no gene match. Germline CDR1 reads LGHNA; CDR2 reads YSLEER. The CDR3 runs 17 residues. CDR3 region: CASSHLGTSGSFYEQYF. The CDR3 nucleotides are TGCGCCAGCAGCCACCTAGGGACTAGCGGGAGTTTTTACGAGCAGTACTTC.

This clonotype has a count of ten or more. The rearrangement links TRBV29-1 to TRBJ1-2, with D tentatively TRBD1 (6 bases). Germline lookup yields CDR1 SQVTM and CDR2 ANQGSEA. Trimming removed 5 bases from V and 7 bases from J, with 17 bases in between. CDR3 size: 13 residues. CDR3 residues: CSVKNWGRGGYTF. The CDR3 DNA is TGCAGCGTTAAAAATTGGGGGCGGGGTGGCTACACCTTC.

In its sample, this clonotype was seen a few times. This chain uses TRBV29-1 with TRBJ1-2; weak D call: TRBD1 (6 bases). This CDR3 contains 12 residues. Trimming took 6 bases from V and 5 from J, leaving 13 bases between them. Germline V gives CDR1 SQVTM, CDR2 ANQGSEA. The CDR3 DNA reads TGCAGCGTGGGCGACGGGACATATGGCTACACCTTC. This gives the protein CSVGDGTYGYTF.

This sequence joins TRBV11-2 and TRBJ2-1; 11 nucleotides agree with TRBD2. Germline values: CDR1 SGHAT, CDR2 FQNNGV. The CDR3 has 15 amino acids. V shed 8 bases and J 4 bases; nucleotides not matched to a gene: 7. The CDR3 here is CASRLGLAVYNEQFF. The CDR3 DNA is TGTGCCAGCCGACTGGGACTAGCGGTATACAATGAGCAGTTCTTC.

Of note for this clonotype: This may arise from a read error, as a much more abundant clone is one base away. This chain uses TRBV4-3 with TRBJ2-1; TRBD2 agrees at 10 bases. From germline, CDR1 is LGHNA and CDR2 YSLEER. This CDR3 comprises 16 residues. Written as DNA, the CDR3 is TGCGCCAGCAGCCCGAGAGCTAGCGGGAGCCCCCATGAGGAGTTCTTC. Its protein product is CASSPRASGSPHEEFF.

This clonotype was seen a few times. The chain is built from TRBV29-1 and TRBJ2-1, with 8 bases fitting TRBD1. Germline V gene sequence: CDR1 SQVTM, CDR2 ANQGSEA. The CDR3 runs 15 residues. The V gene end was trimmed by 7 bases and the J gene end by 5 bases; junction bases not matched to a gene: 13. CDR3 sequence (DNA): TGCAGCGCCCACGGCAGGACAGGGTGGGACAATGAGCAGTTCTTC. Its translation: CSAHGRTGWDNEQFF.

This clonotype was seen many times. This chain links TRBV4-3 with TRBJ2-1; D remains ambiguous. Germline values: CDR1 LGHNA, CDR2 YSLEER. The CDR3 contains 16 residues. V lost 1 base and J 0 bases, leaving 10 bases between the germline ends. DNA for the CDR3: TGCGCCAGCAGCCAAGGCGGACCGAGCTCCTACAATGAGCAGTTCTTC. This codes for CASSQGGPSSYNEQFF.

In this sample, this clonotype turned up a few times. The chain joins TRBV3-1 to TRBJ2-1; the D gene is possibly TRBD2 (6 bases). The V and J ends lost 4 bases and 5 bases respectively, with 15 bases between them. Germline V gene data show CDR1 as LGHDT and CDR2 as YNNKEL (reference sequence). The CDR3 covers 15 residues. CDR3 nucleotides: TGTGCCAGCAGCCCTCTCGGAGGGCCGGACAATGAGCAGTTCTTC. Residues: CASSPLGGPDNEQFF.

This clonotype occurred a few times. The chain uses TRBV20-1 and TRBJ2-3, with D tentatively TRBD2 (6 bases). The CDR3 is made up of 18 amino acids. With 1 base removed from V and 4 bases from J, the gap between germline ends came to 24 bases. The germline gives CDR1 DFQATT, CDR2 SNEGSKA (reference sequence). This chain's CDR3 is CSARGAWRVDASADTQYF. In DNA form, the CDR3 reads TGCAGTGCTAGAGGGGCATGGAGGGTCGATGCGTCTGCAGATACGCAGTATTTT.

The J gene is TRBJ1-1, the V gene TRBV12-3 or TRBV12-4; 8 positions agree with TRBD1. This CDR3 contains 14 residues. With V trimmed by 4 bases and J by 4 bases, 5 bases remained unmatched. DNA of the CDR3: TGTGCCAGCAGTTCAGGGGGCGCCTTCACTGAAGCTTTCTTT. Protein product: CASSSGGAFTEAFF.

The genes are TRBV11-1 and TRBJ2-3; 11 bases align to TRBD2. The junction had 10 bases not matched to a gene; V was cut back by 5 bases and J by 0 bases. Germline CDR1 and CDR2: SGHAT and FQDESV (reference sequence). The CDR3 contains 18 residues. CDR3 sequence (DNA): TGTGCCAGCAGCCCCCCCAGCCTAGCGGGGGGCAGCACAGATACGCAGTATTTT. Its protein product is CASSPPSLAGGSTDTQYF.

The chain links TRBV28 to TRBJ1-5; D is ambiguous. Deletions cut 3 bases from V and 6 bases from J, with 12 bases between. Germline CDR1 MDHEN, CDR2 SYDVKM. There are 14 residues in the CDR3. The chain's CDR3 is CASSFLEGRQPQHF. The DNA for the CDR3 is TGTGCCAGCAGTTTCTTGGAGGGTCGTCAGCCCCAGCATTTT.

This clonotype was seen more than once but under ten times. V and J are TRBV12-3 or TRBV12-4 and TRBJ2-2; 7 bases are a match to TRBD2. V trimming: 3 bases; J trimming: 6 bases; junction bases outside the gene matches: 7. The CDR3 is 15 amino acids. CDR3 DNA sequence: TGTGCCAGCAGTTTCGGGGCGGGAGTGGCCGGGGAGCTGTTTTTT. Translating it yields CASSFGAGVAGELFF.